This TCR beta chain stems from a study of blood T cell repertoires in COVID-19. Germline values: CDR1 ENHRY, CDR2 SYGVKD. V was clipped by 7 bases and J by 7 bases; unmatched bases: 13. This CDR3 is 16 amino acids long. Repertoires were generated with immunoSEQ multiplex PCR, while TCRdb's copy carries only in-frame clones and drops some. The sample carries some 100,000 clones, about 91% recorded once. Sequencing used peripheral blood. The receptor was derived from a man in his forties or fifties with COVID-19, enrolled during active disease. The chain links TRBV10-3 to TRBJ2-2, with TRBD2 identical over 9 bases. The CDR3 reads CAITEGASGVGGELFF. The CDR3 DNA reads TGTGCCATCACCGAGGGGGCTAGCGGGGTAGGCGGGGAGCTGTTTTTT.